This is a list of T cell receptor beta chains from one sample in a study of blood T cell repertoires in COVID-19. Sequencing used immunoSEQ multiplex PCR; TCRdb keeps in-frame clones, though not all of them. The sample gives 120,000 to 150,000 clones, around 85% of which show up once; nearly 3% is in the top ten. Source material: peripheral blood. These receptors were taken from a woman aged 40 to 49 with active or convalescent COVID-19. Each CDR3 is given with its conserved first and last residue. Fields, in order: D gene, clone size, J gene, V gene, CDR3 DNA, CDR3 protein. A D gene is named only where the DNA matches it firmly. Only some rows state a clone size, as once, few, many or a class for expanded clones.

TRBD2 | NA | TRBJ2-3 | TRBV5-1 | TGCGCCAGCAGCTTAATAGCGGGAGTGGGCCACGGTACGCAGTATTTT | CASSLIAGVGHGTQYF
NA | NA | TRBJ1-3 | TRBV3-1/TRBV3-2 | TGTGCCAGCAGCCCAACCAGGGAATGGTTGTCCCCCTCTGGAAACACCATATATTTT | CASSPTREWLSPSGNTIYF
TRBD1 | NA | TRBJ2-2 | TRBV7-6 | TGTGCCAGCAGCAAGCGCGGGACAGGGGGTGGATCGAACACCGGGGAGCTGTTTTTT | CASSKRGTGGGSNTGELFF
TRBD2 | NA | TRBJ2-1 | TRBV3-1/TRBV3-2 | TGTGCCAGCACTTCTAGCGGGGCGTACAATGAGCAGTTCTTC | CASTSSGAYNEQFF
TRBD1 | NA | TRBJ1-1 | TRBV5-5 | TGTGCCAGCAGCTTAAACGATGGGACAGCACTTAACACTGAAGCTTTCTTT | CASSLNDGTALNTEAFF
TRBD2 | NA | TRBJ2-3 | TRBV7-9 | TGTGCCAGCAGCTCCCCACTAGCGTCCACAGATACGCAGTATTTT | CASSSPLASTDTQYF
TRBD2 | NA | TRBJ2-3 | TRBV29-1 | TGCAGCGTGGATCCGGGACTAGGCGGTACGCAGTATTTT | CSVDPGLGGTQYF
NA | NA | TRBJ2-1 | TRBV7-7 | TGTGCCAGCAGCTTAAATGCAGGCGACAATGAGCAGTTCTTC | CASSLNAGDNEQFF
TRBD1 | many | TRBJ1-1 | TRBV9 | TGTGCCAGCAGCGGCTGGACAGGGGGGAACACTGAAGCTTTCTTT | CASSGWTGGNTEAFF
TRBD1 | NA | TRBJ2-3 | TRBV5-6 | TGTGCCAGCAGCTTGAGTGGCAGGGACAGACTCACAGATACGCAGTATTTT | CASSLSGRDRLTDTQYF
TRBD1 | NA | TRBJ2-7 | TRBV29-1 | TGCAGCGTCTCCGACAGGGGGCAGAACTACGAGCAGTACTTC | CSVSDRGQNYEQYF